One and the same sample provided the 32 T cell receptor beta chains below, sequenced in a study of T cell responses to AZD1222 COVID-19 vaccine. Measured with immunoSEQ multiplex PCR; TCRdb has only the in-frame clones, and not every one. The sample carries approximately 80,000 clones, more than 80% recorded once. Source: peripheral blood, taken on day 0 of AZD1222 vaccination. These receptors were collected from an adult in good health.

The chain carries TRBV11-3 and TRBJ1-1; D might be TRBD1 (6 bases). The germline V gene encodes CDR1 SGHNT and CDR2 YENEEA. V lost 4 bases to trimming and J lost 7 bases, with 13 bases between them. The CDR3 has 13 residues. Here the CDR3 reads CASSSLRTDEAFF. The CDR3 DNA reads as TGTGCCAGCAGCTCCCTAAGGACAGATGAAGCTTTCTTT. Complete variable domain (other parts from reference TRBV11-3 and TRBJ1-1): EAGVVQSPRYKIIEKKQPVAFWCNPISGHNTLYWYLQNLGQGPELLIRYENEEAVDDSQLPKDRFSAERLKGVDSTLKIQPAELGDSAVYLCASSSLRTDEAFFGQGTRLTVV.

The chain couples TRBV19 to TRBJ1-3, with D possibly matching TRBD1 (6 bases). The germline V gene encodes CDR1 LNHDA and CDR2 SQIVND (reference sequence). The ends were cut back, 3 bases at V and 1 base at J, with 16 bases in the middle. The CDR3 sequence is 17 residues long. CDR3 loop: CASSIYRVGSSGNTIYF. In DNA form, the CDR3 reads TGTGCCAGTAGTATCTACAGGGTTGGGTCTTCTGGAAACACCATATATTTT.

The chain couples TRBV6-5 to TRBJ1-2; weak D call: TRBD1 (6 bases). The CDR3 spans 14 residues. Trimming took off 7 bases at V and 4 bases at J, with 16 bases between the two ends. The germline V gene has CDR1 MNHEY and CDR2 SVGAGI. DNA for the CDR3: TGTGCCAGCACCCTGGGGGACAAATTCTATGGCTACACCTTC. Protein sequence: CASTLGDKFYGYTF.

This sequence joins TRBV28 and TRBJ2-2; TRBD2 matches at 8 bases. Looked up from germline, CDR1 is MDHEN and CDR2 is SYDVKM. V gave up 2 bases and J gave up 5 bases; unmatched junction bases: 7. CDR3 length equals 16 residues. The CDR3 region is CASSLTAGAGTGELFF. In DNA, the CDR3 is TGTGCCAGCAGTTTAACAGCGGGGGCGGGGACCGGGGAGCTGTTTTTT.

The chain is built from TRBV7-9 and TRBJ2-7; 9 bases match TRBD1. This CDR3 has 18 residues. After removal of 0 bases from V and 5 bases from J, the junction contained 14 bases not matched to a gene. Germline CDR1 is SEHNR and CDR2 is FQNEAQ (reference sequence). The CDR3 DNA is TGTGCCAGCAGCTTAGCCATTCGGCCGGGACAGGGATTGCACGAGCAGTACTTC. As protein: CASSLAIRPGQGLHEQYF.

The J gene is TRBJ1-2, the V gene TRBV19; no reliable D call. Germline assignment: CDR1 LNHDA and CDR2 SQIVND (reference sequence). Trimming cost V 3 bases and J 8 bases, with 7 bases left between them. This CDR3 is 11 amino acids long. The CDR3 here is CASSISWGYTF. The DNA of the CDR3 is TGTGCCAGTAGTATCTCCTGGGGCTACACCTTC.

This chain connects TRBV10-3 to TRBJ1-1; 7 bases map to TRBD1. This CDR3 has 14 residues. Germline V lookup: CDR1 ENHRY, CDR2 SYGVKD. The ends lost 9 bases at V and 2 bases at J; junction bases unmatched: 9. The CDR3 DNA is TGTGCCATGTCTGACAGGGAAGGAAACACTGAAGCTTTCTTT. Amino acids: CAMSDREGNTEAFF.

The chain joins TRBV6-5 to TRBJ2-7; D may be TRBD1 (6 bases). The CDR3 extends over 12 amino acids. Germline CDR1 reads MNHEY; CDR2 reads SVGAGI. V gave up 6 bases and J gave up 1 base, with 7 bases separating them. Here the CDR3 DNA reads TGTGCCAGCAGAGGACAGTCCTACGAGCAGTACTTC. Translation: CASRGQSYEQYF.

The chain is built from TRBV19 and TRBJ1-1; 8 nucleotides match TRBD1. This CDR3 is 17 amino acids long. Germline CDR1 is LNHDA and CDR2 is SQIVND (reference sequence). After removal of 4 bases from V and 3 bases from J, the junction contained 13 bases not matched to a gene. CDR3 coding DNA: TGTGCCAGTAGTACCAGGGGGCGAATCGGTAGAGACACTGAAGCTTTCTTT. It specifies CASSTRGRIGRDTEAFF.

J is TRBJ2-1 and V is TRBV7-2; TRBD2 agrees at 7 bases. The CDR3 is made up of 14 amino acids. In germline, CDR1 is SGHTA, CDR2 FQGNSA. With 0 bases clipped from V and 12 bases from J, the junction kept 8 bases outside the gene matches. The chain's CDR3 is CASSLAPTSNGQFF. The CDR3 nucleotides are TGTGCCAGCAGCTTAGCCCCGACTAGCAACGGGCAGTTCTTC.

DNA for the CDR3: TGTGCCAGCAGCTTAACAGGCTCTGGAAACACCATATATTTT. Protein: CASSLTGSGNTIYF. The rearrangement uses TRBV7-3 and TRBJ1-3, with D unresolved. CDR3 size: 14 residues. Looked up from germline, CDR1 is SGHTA and CDR2 is FQGTGA. Trimming took off 0 bases at V and 0 bases at J, with 3 bases between the two ends.

This chain connects TRBV3-1 (or the pseudogene TRBV3-2) to TRBJ1-6; D possibly corresponds to TRBD1 (5 bases). Per germline, CDR1 LGHDT and CDR2 YNNKEL (reference sequence). CDR3 length equals 13 residues. The ends were cut back, 1 base at V and 14 bases at J, with 12 bases in the middle. The CDR3 region has the DNA TGTGCCAGCAGCCAAGTCCAGGGCCAGACCCTCCACTTT. Encoded protein: CASSQVQGQTLHF.

The chain recombines TRBV9 with TRBJ2-2; TRBD1 might be the D (5 bases). Trimming left V 4 bases short and J 4 bases short, with 11 bases between. The CDR3 has 14 residues. Germline lookup yields CDR1 SGDLS and CDR2 YYNGEE. As DNA, the CDR3 is TGTGCCAGCAGCTCAATGACAGCCACCGGGGAGCTGTTTTTT. Its translation is CASSSMTATGELFF.

The rearrangement uses TRBV3-1 (or the pseudogene TRBV3-2) and TRBJ2-5, with no clear D. This CDR3 contains 12 residues. Per germline, CDR1 LGHDT and CDR2 YNNKEL (reference sequence). With 4 bases removed from V and 5 bases from J, the gap between germline ends came to 8 bases. The CDR3 region has the DNA TGTGCCAGCAGCCCACGTAGGGAGACCCAGTACTTC. Translated: CASSPRRETQYF.

V is TRBV20-1 and J is TRBJ2-1; D perhaps matches TRBD1 (6 bases). The CDR3 runs to 11 residues. The germline V and J ends were trimmed by 5 bases and 7 bases, with 9 bases remaining between them. From germline, CDR1 is DFQATT and CDR2 SNEGSKA (reference sequence). The CDR3 DNA is TGCAGTGCTCTCAGGGGAAATGAGCAGTTCTTC. This translates into CSALRGNEQFF.

CDR3 DNA: TGTGCCAGCAGCCAAGATCTACAGGACTATCAGCCCCAGCATTTT. Its protein product is CASSQDLQDYQPQHF. This chain links TRBV3-1 (or the pseudogene TRBV3-2) with TRBJ1-5; D possibly corresponds to TRBD1 (5 bases). The CDR3 extends over 15 amino acids. Between the trimmed V and J ends, which lost 0 bases and 5 bases, there was a span of 11 bases. Germline V CDR1 and CDR2: LGHDT, YNNKEL (reference sequence).

The chain combines TRBV6-4 with TRBJ2-2; 11 positions match TRBD1. After removal of 2 bases from V and 6 bases from J, the junction contained 2 bases not matched to a gene. Germline V gene sequence: CDR1 MRHNA, CDR2 SNTAGT. CDR3 length equals 15 residues. CDR3 nucleotides: TGTGCCAGCAGTGACGGGACAGGGGGGTCCGGGGAGCTGTTTTTT. It translates to CASSDGTGGSGELFF.

This chain uses TRBV18 with TRBJ2-7; D unclear. Per germline, CDR1 KGHSH and CDR2 LQKENI. This CDR3 has 14 residues. V was trimmed by 3 bases and J by 1 base, leaving 10 bases between them. The CDR3 loop reads CASSPFQESYEQYF. The CDR3 DNA reads TGTGCCAGCTCACCCTTCCAGGAATCCTACGAGCAGTACTTC.

The V and J genes are TRBV3-1 (or the pseudogene TRBV3-2) and TRBJ1-6, with unresolved D. Germline V lookup: CDR1 LGHDT, CDR2 YNNKEL (reference sequence). This CDR3 region has 12 residues. Trimming stripped 1 base from V and 12 bases from J, with 7 bases between. Here the CDR3 reads CASSQAPQPLHF. The CDR3 DNA sequence: TGTGCCAGCAGCCAAGCTCCCCAACCCCTCCACTTT.

This clone was detected only once. J is TRBJ2-5 and V is TRBV15; D is possibly TRBD1 (5 bases). CDR1 and CDR2 (germline): LNHNV, YYDKDF (reference sequence). V lost 1 base and J 5 bases, leaving 23 bases between the germline ends. The CDR3 runs 18 residues. The CDR3 is CATSRVLGRGEVRETQYF. In DNA form, the CDR3 reads TGTGCCACCAGCAGAGTACTTGGAAGGGGCGAGGTTCGGGAGACCCAGTACTTC.

This clone was seen a few times. CDR3 bases: TGTGCCAGCAGCTTAGACAGCCTTAATTCACCCCTCCACTTT. It specifies CASSLDSLNSPLHF. The chain carries TRBV7-9 and TRBJ1-6; D ambiguous. The CDR3 is 14 amino acids. V lost 1 base and J lost 6, with 7 bases in between. Germline loops: CDR1 SEHNR, CDR2 FQNEAQ (reference sequence).

The V gene is TRBV18, the J gene TRBJ1-1, with TRBD1 matching over 8 bases. The CDR3 totals 14 residues. Germline CDR1 is KGHSH and CDR2 is LQKENI. Germline trimming cut 3 bases from V and 4 bases from J; bases unmatched to any gene: 4. DNA of the CDR3: TGTGCCAGCTCACCTTCCGGGACAGGCACTGAAGCTTTCTTT. Translating gives CASSPSGTGTEAFF.

V usage is TRBV15 and J usage is TRBJ2-3; D is undetermined. The length of the CDR3 is 16 residues. With 1 base removed from V and 0 bases from J, the gap between germline ends came to 11 bases. Germline CDR1 LNHNV, CDR2 YYDKDF (reference sequence). The CDR3: CATSRVPGSSTDTQYF. For the CDR3, the DNA is TGTGCCACCAGCAGAGTACCTGGGTCTAGCACAGATACGCAGTATTTT.

The V and J genes are TRBV9 and TRBJ1-2, with D tentatively TRBD1 (6 bases). Per germline, CDR1 SGDLS and CDR2 YYNGEE. Trimming took off 3 bases at V and 3 bases at J, with 18 bases between the two ends. This CDR3 is built from 16 residues. The CDR3 loop reads CASSAESGGLYYGYTF. CDR3 coding DNA: TGTGCCAGCAGCGCCGAATCGGGGGGGCTATACTATGGCTACACCTTC.

The chain recombines TRBV28 with TRBJ1-3; 7 bases fit TRBD1. The CDR3 has 14 residues. Germline assignment: CDR1 MDHEN and CDR2 SYDVKM. With V trimmed by 2 bases and J by 4 bases, 2 bases remained unmatched. DNA of the CDR3: TGTGCCAGCAGTTTAAGGGGGCAAGGAAACACCATATATTTT. The encoded protein is CASSLRGQGNTIYF.

The rearrangement joins TRBV3-1 (or the pseudogene TRBV3-2) to TRBJ2-4, with D perhaps matching TRBD1 (5 bases). This CDR3 is built from 17 residues. The germline CDR1 and CDR2 sequences are LGHDT and YNNKEL (reference sequence). V lost 1 base and J lost 2, with 15 bases in between. The CDR3 nucleotides read TGTGCCAGCAGCCAAGCACAGGTGTGGCAATCCAAAAACATTCAGTACTTC. It translates to CASSQAQVWQSKNIQYF.

V usage is TRBV5-4 and J usage is TRBJ2-2, with D perhaps matching TRBD2 (5 bases). V lost 5 bases and J 8 bases, leaving 10 bases between the germline ends. This CDR3 spans 12 amino acids. Germline V CDR1 and CDR2: SGHNT, YYREEE (reference sequence). The CDR3 loop is CASRASTGELFF. CDR3 in DNA: TGTGCCAGCAGGGCTAGCACTGGGGAGCTGTTTTTT.

The chain joins TRBV7-9 to TRBJ2-1; D gene ambiguous. The germline gives CDR1 SEHNR, CDR2 FQNEAQ (reference sequence). V was clipped by 7 bases and J by 0 bases, with 10 bases between them. The CDR3 has 14 residues. In DNA, the CDR3 is TGTGCCAGCACCCTAGGGTCCTCCTACAATGAGCAGTTCTTC. Its translation is CASTLGSSYNEQFF. The complete variable domain, with remaining parts taken from reference TRBV7-9 and TRBJ2-1, reads DTGVSQNPRHKITKRGQNVTFRCDPISEHNRLYWYRQTLGQGPEFLTYFQNEAQLEKSRLLSDRFSAERPKGSFSTLEIQRTEQGDSAMYLCASTLGSSYNEQFFGPGTRLTVL.

This clone has a single count. The rearrangement uses TRBV15 and TRBJ1-6; TRBD1 matches 11 bases. Germline CDR1 reads LNHNV; CDR2 reads YYDKDF (reference sequence). Trimming cost V 8 bases and J 9 bases; bases outside gene matches: 9. The CDR3 runs 15 residues. The CDR3 DNA sequence: TGTGCCACCGGCACCCGGACAGGGGGCGGTTCACCCCTCCACTTT. It yields the protein CATGTRTGGGSPLHF. Complete variable domain (other parts from reference TRBV15 and TRBJ1-6): DAMVIQNPRYQVTQFGKPVTLSCSQTLNHNVMYWYQQKSSQAPKLLFHYYDKDFNNEADTPDNFQSRRPNTSFCFLDIRSPGLGDTAMYLCATGTRTGGGSPLHFGNGTRLTVT.

This clone has just a few counts. V gene TRBV30 combines with J gene TRBJ2-2, with 9 bases that match TRBD2. Germline V gene sequence: CDR1 GTSNPN, CDR2 SVGIG (reference sequence). Unmatched junction bases numbered 7, after V lost 3 bases and J lost 5 bases. The CDR3 length is 15 residues. In DNA form, the CDR3 reads TGTGCCTGGAGGGTAGCGGGGGTTCTAACCGGGGAGCTGTTTTTT. Translated, it gives CAWRVAGVLTGELFF.

The chain carries TRBV29-1 and TRBJ2-1; 8 bases fit TRBD1. CDR3 length equals 15 residues. CDR1 and CDR2 (germline): SQVTM, ANQGSEA. Trimming at V came to 4 bases and at J to 2 bases, leaving 7 bases not matched to a gene. CDR3: CSVVLRDRPYNEQFF. CDR3 DNA sequence: TGCAGCGTTGTCTTGAGGGACAGGCCCTACAATGAGCAGTTCTTC.

CDR3 nucleotide sequence: TGTGCCAGCAGCTTCCCCACAGGGAACACTGAAGCTTTCTTT. It specifies CASSFPTGNTEAFF. The rearrangement uses TRBV9 and TRBJ1-1; D is perhaps TRBD1 (5 bases). The germline gives CDR1 SGDLS, CDR2 YYNGEE. The CDR3 extends over 14 amino acids. With 4 bases removed from V and 1 base from J, the gap between germline ends came to 11 bases.